The rows below give T cell receptor beta chains drawn from one sample of a study of pediatric ulcerative colitis. Profiled with immunoSEQ multiplex PCR; TCRdb holds only in-frame clones, not every one. This table has under 45,000 clones, over 65% appearing once. Sequences were obtained from blood. The receptors derive from a girl between 10 and 17 years old with moderate ulcerative colitis. Both conserved end residues are part of each CDR3. Each record gives: clone size, V gene, J gene, CDR3 protein. The listing skips clone size in some rows; elsewhere it reads once, few, many or a size class.

clone_size: few; v_call: TRBV4-3; j_call: TRBJ2-6; cdr3_aa: CASSQDPNSGANVLTF
clone_size: NA; v_call: TRBV7-2; j_call: TRBJ2-5; cdr3_aa: CASSAGLAGSLAQYF
clone_size: NA; v_call: TRBV6-5; j_call: TRBJ2-1; cdr3_aa: CASSLDRGTYNEQFF
clone_size: NA; v_call: TRBV6-6; j_call: TRBJ1-1; cdr3_aa: CASALGRMNTEAFF
clone_size: NA; v_call: TRBV7-2; j_call: TRBJ2-1; cdr3_aa: CASSLAIGQAYNEQFF
clone_size: NA; v_call: TRBV27; j_call: TRBJ1-2; cdr3_aa: CASSLREGGYGYTF
clone_size: NA; v_call: TRBV4-2; j_call: TRBJ1-2; cdr3_aa: CASSPPDRVAGYTF
clone_size: NA; v_call: TRBV2; j_call: TRBJ2-7; cdr3_aa: CASSETRQGYEQYF
clone_size: NA; v_call: TRBV28; j_call: TRBJ2-1; cdr3_aa: CASSFGQLFTYNEQFF
clone_size: NA; v_call: TRBV27; j_call: TRBJ1-2; cdr3_aa: CASSPRFGTYQANYGYTF
clone_size: NA; v_call: TRBV6-5; j_call: TRBJ1-4; cdr3_aa: CASSPGWVSLEKLFF
clone_size: NA; v_call: TRBV28; j_call: TRBJ1-4; cdr3_aa: CATRWVLNEKLFF
clone_size: once; v_call: TRBV19; j_call: TRBJ2-7; cdr3_aa: CASSARLAGELYEQYF
clone_size: NA; v_call: TRBV30; j_call: TRBJ1-2; cdr3_aa: CAWIKDSPNFDGYTF
clone_size: NA; v_call: TRBV5-6; j_call: TRBJ2-3; cdr3_aa: CASSLLAQGGTDTQYF
clone_size: NA; v_call: TRBV10-1; j_call: TRBJ1-2; cdr3_aa: CASSEQGSEGYTF
clone_size: NA; v_call: TRBV6-1; j_call: TRBJ1-1; cdr3_aa: CASSFQTGEAFF
clone_size: NA; v_call: TRBV5-1; j_call: TRBJ1-6; cdr3_aa: CASSYDRGYSNSPLHF
clone_size: NA; v_call: TRBV28; j_call: TRBJ2-1; cdr3_aa: CASSLGGSPYNEQFF
clone_size: NA; v_call: TRBV5-1; j_call: TRBJ2-1; cdr3_aa: CASSPRGRGNEQFF
clone_size: few; v_call: TRBV10-3; j_call: TRBJ2-7; cdr3_aa: CASSYRRTGQYEQYF
clone_size: once; v_call: TRBV9; j_call: TRBJ2-4; cdr3_aa: CASSPTTQGAGEKNIQYF
clone_size: NA; v_call: TRBV13; j_call: TRBJ2-7; cdr3_aa: CASSPPMAYEQYF
clone_size: NA; v_call: TRBV5-4; j_call: TRBJ2-5; cdr3_aa: CASSLGTSGQETQYF
clone_size: NA; v_call: TRBV7-6; j_call: TRBJ2-3; cdr3_aa: CASSFLGGNTDTQYF
clone_size: NA; v_call: TRBV4-3; j_call: TRBJ1-6; cdr3_aa: CASSRNPGRSNSPLHF
clone_size: NA; v_call: TRBV4-1; j_call: TRBJ1-6; cdr3_aa: CASSQGGWQAEGNSPLHF
clone_size: NA; v_call: TRBV28; j_call: TRBJ2-3; cdr3_aa: CATKSSGRATSTDTQYF
clone_size: NA; v_call: TRBV27; j_call: TRBJ2-1; cdr3_aa: CASSSGQGYNEQFF
clone_size: NA; v_call: TRBV18; j_call: TRBJ2-1; cdr3_aa: CASSPGLAGVNEQFF
clone_size: NA; v_call: TRBV7-9; j_call: TRBJ2-4; cdr3_aa: CASSPRVLNIQYF
clone_size: NA; v_call: TRBV7-2; j_call: TRBJ2-5; cdr3_aa: CASSFLGAKETQYF
clone_size: medium-sized; v_call: TRBV15; j_call: TRBJ1-2; cdr3_aa: CATSRDSDGANYGYTF
clone_size: NA; v_call: TRBV7-2; j_call: TRBJ1-4; cdr3_aa: CASSLSPKNEKLFF
clone_size: NA; v_call: TRBV11-2; j_call: TRBJ2-7; cdr3_aa: CASSYWAGVNYEQYF
clone_size: NA; v_call: TRBV5-1; j_call: TRBJ2-3; cdr3_aa: CASSLGPPGMTDTQYF
clone_size: NA; v_call: TRBV5-1; j_call: TRBJ1-1; cdr3_aa: CASSLDARGEAFF
clone_size: once; v_call: TRBV27; j_call: TRBJ2-3; cdr3_aa: CASSPTASSTDTQYF
clone_size: NA; v_call: TRBV11-2; j_call: TRBJ2-1; cdr3_aa: CASSLVIAGGYNEQFF
clone_size: once; v_call: TRBV19; j_call: TRBJ1-5; cdr3_aa: CATTTGANSNQPQHF
clone_size: NA; v_call: TRBV6-1; j_call: TRBJ2-7; cdr3_aa: CASSEIGMPSYEQYF
clone_size: NA; v_call: TRBV4-2; j_call: TRBJ1-1; cdr3_aa: CASSQEPRRRFTEAFF
clone_size: NA; v_call: TRBV5-4; j_call: TRBJ2-2; cdr3_aa: CASSGAHYSGLAENTGELFF
clone_size: NA; v_call: TRBV30; j_call: TRBJ2-7; cdr3_aa: CAWGRAGAHSGQYF
clone_size: once; v_call: TRBV19; j_call: TRBJ1-1; cdr3_aa: CASSQVRGTEAFF
clone_size: NA; v_call: TRBV5-8; j_call: TRBJ2-7; cdr3_aa: CASSSTNPAETMHYEQYF
clone_size: NA; v_call: TRBV4-1; j_call: TRBJ1-2; cdr3_aa: CASSSGQGVNYGYTF
clone_size: once; v_call: TRBV15; j_call: TRBJ1-4; cdr3_aa: CATGGRRNEKLFF
clone_size: NA; v_call: TRBV25-1; j_call: TRBJ2-1; cdr3_aa: CASRYGGNYNEQFF
clone_size: NA; v_call: TRBV19; j_call: TRBJ1-5; cdr3_aa: CASSMGRDQPQHF
clone_size: NA; v_call: TRBV6-5; j_call: TRBJ1-1; cdr3_aa: CASSYSKLTTEAFF
clone_size: NA; v_call: TRBV6-5; j_call: TRBJ1-4; cdr3_aa: CASSYRVYATNEKLFF
clone_size: NA; v_call: TRBV5-8; j_call: TRBJ1-6; cdr3_aa: CASSSWSPLHF
clone_size: NA; v_call: TRBV4-2; j_call: TRBJ2-7; cdr3_aa: CASSQEGELAYEQYF